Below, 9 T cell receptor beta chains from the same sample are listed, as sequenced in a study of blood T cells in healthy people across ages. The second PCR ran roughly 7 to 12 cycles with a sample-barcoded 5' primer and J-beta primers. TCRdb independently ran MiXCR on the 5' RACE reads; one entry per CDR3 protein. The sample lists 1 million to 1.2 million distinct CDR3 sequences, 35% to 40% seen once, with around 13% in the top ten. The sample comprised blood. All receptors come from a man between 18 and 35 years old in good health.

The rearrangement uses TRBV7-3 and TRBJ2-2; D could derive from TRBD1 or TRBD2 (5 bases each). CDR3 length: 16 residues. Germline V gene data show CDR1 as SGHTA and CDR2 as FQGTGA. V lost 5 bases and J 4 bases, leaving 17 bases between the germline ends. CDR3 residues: CASSRWTTGGTGELFF. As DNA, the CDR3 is TGTGCCAGCAGCCGCTGGACAACAGGAGGCACCGGGGAGCTGTTTTTT.

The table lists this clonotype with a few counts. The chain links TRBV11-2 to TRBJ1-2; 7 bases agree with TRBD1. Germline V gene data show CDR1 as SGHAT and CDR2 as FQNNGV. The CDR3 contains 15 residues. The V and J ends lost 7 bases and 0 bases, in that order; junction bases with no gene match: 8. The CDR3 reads CASTHRQGPNYGYTF. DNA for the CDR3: TGTGCCAGCACCCATAGACAGGGACCTAACTATGGCTACACCTTC.

The DNA for the CDR3 is TGTGCCAGCAGCGTACAACAGGGATTGCGCAATGAGCAGTTCTTC. As protein: CASSVQQGLRNEQFF. This chain connects TRBV9 to TRBJ2-1; D is possibly TRBD1 (6 bases). The V and J ends lost 1 base and 6 bases respectively, with 14 bases between them. CDR3 length: 15 residues. Germline assignment: CDR1 SGDLS and CDR2 YYNGEE.

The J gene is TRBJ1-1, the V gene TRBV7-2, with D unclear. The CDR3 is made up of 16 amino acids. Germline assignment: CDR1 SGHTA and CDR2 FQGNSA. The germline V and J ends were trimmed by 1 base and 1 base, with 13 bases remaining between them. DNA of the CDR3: TGTGCCAGCAGCTTAGGGACTCCGGGTACGAACACTGAAGCTTTCTTT. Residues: CASSLGTPGTNTEAFF.

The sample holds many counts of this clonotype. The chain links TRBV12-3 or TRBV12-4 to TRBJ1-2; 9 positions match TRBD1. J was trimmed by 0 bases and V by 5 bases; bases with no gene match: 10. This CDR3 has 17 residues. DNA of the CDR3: TGTGCCAGCAGTCCTGGGACAGGGCCCCACTCTAACTATGGCTACACCTTC. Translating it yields CASSPGTGPHSNYGYTF.

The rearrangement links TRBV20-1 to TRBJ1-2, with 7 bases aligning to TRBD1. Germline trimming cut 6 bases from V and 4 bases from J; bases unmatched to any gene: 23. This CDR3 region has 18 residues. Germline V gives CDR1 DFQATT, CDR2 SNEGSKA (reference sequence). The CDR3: CSASPPLGTVDWGYGYTF. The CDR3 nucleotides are TGCAGTGCCAGTCCTCCCCTCGGGACAGTGGATTGGGGCTATGGCTACACCTTC.

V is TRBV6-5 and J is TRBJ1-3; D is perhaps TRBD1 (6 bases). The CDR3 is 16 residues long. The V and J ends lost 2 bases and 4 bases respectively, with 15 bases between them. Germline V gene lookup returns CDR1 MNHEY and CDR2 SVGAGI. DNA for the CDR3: TGTGCCAGCAGTTACGCCGGGGGCGGGTCAGGAAACACCATATATTTT. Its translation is CASSYAGGGSGNTIYF.

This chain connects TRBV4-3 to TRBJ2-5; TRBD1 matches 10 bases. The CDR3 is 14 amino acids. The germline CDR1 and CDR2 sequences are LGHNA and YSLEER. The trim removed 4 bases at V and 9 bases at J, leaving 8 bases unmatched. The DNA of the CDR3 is TGCGCCAGCAGCCCCAAAAGAGACAGGGGGCCCCAGTACTTC. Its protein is CASSPKRDRGPQYF.

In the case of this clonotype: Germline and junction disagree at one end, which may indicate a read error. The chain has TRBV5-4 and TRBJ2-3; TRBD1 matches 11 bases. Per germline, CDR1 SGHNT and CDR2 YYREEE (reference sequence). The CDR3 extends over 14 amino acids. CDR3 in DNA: TGTACCAGCAGCCGGGACAGGGGGGGGGATACGCAGTATTTT. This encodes CTSSRDRGGDTQYF.